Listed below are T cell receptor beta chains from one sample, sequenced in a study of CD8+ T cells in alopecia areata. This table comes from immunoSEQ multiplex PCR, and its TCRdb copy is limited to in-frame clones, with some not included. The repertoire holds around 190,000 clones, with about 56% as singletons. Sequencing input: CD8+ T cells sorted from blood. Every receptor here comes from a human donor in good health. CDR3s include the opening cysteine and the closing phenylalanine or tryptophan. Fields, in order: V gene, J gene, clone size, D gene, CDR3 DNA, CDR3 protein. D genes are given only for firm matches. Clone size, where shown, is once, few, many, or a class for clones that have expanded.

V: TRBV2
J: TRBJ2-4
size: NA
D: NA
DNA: TGTGCCAGCAGTGATGGGCTAGCCAAAAACATTCAGTACTTC
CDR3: CASSDGLAKNIQYF

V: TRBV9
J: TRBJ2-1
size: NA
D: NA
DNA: TGTGCCAGCAGCGCCGACGGGACCATAGAGCAGTTCTTC
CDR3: CASSADGTIEQFF

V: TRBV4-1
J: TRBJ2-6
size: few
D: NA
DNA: TGCGCCAGCAGCCAAGTAGGGGGTTCAGGGGCCAACGTCCTGACTTTC
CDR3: CASSQVGGSGANVLTF

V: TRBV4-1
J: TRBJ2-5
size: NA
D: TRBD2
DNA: TGCGCCAGCAGCCAAAACAGCGGGGGGCCGAAAGAGACCCAGTACTTC
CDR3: CASSQNSGGPKETQYF

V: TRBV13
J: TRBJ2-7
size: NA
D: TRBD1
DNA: TGTGCCAGCAGCTTAGTAGGGACAGGGGATGAGTACGAGCAGTACTTC
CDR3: CASSLVGTGDEYEQYF

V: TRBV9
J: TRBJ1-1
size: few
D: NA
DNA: TGTGCCAGCAGCGTTCCCCAGGGGTCTCCTGAAGCTTTCTTT
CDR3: CASSVPQGSPEAFF

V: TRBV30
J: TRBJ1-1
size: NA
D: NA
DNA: TGTGCCTGGAGTGCAGAGGACAGACGAATGAACACTGAAGCTTTCTTT
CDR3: CAWSAEDRRMNTEAFF

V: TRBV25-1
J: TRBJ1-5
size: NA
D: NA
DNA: TGTGCAAGTGGACAGCCCCAGCATTTT
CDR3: CASGQPQHF

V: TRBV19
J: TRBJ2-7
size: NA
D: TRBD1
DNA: TGTGCCAGTAGTACTTGGGACAGGGGGCTCGACGAGCAGTACTTC
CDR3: CASSTWDRGLDEQYF

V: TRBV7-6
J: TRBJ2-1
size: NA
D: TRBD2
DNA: TGTGCCAGCAGCTCTCCCCGGGGGAGCGGGGGGCCGAGCTCCTACAATGAGCAGTTCTTC
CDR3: CASSSPRGSGGPSSYNEQFF

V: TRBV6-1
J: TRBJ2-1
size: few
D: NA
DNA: TGTGCCAGCAGCCAATACAATGAGCAGTTCTTC
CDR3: CASSQYNEQFF

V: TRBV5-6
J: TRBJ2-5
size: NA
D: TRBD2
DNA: TGTGCCAGCAGCGCGGGGGGCTACCAAGAGACCCAGTACTTC
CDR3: CASSAGGYQETQYF

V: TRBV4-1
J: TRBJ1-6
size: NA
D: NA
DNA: TGCGCCAGCAGCCAAGATAGATGGTGGTTTGCCAATTCACCCCTCCACTTT
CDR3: CASSQDRWWFANSPLHF

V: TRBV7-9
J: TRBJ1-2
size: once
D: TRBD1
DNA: TGTGCCAGCAGCCTTGAGGAGGGGGCGAGTGGCTACACCTTC
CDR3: CASSLEEGASGYTF

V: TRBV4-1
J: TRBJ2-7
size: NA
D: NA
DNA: TGCGCCAGCAGCCAATCAGGTCCTAGCGTGGGGGAGCAGTACTTC
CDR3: CASSQSGPSVGEQYF

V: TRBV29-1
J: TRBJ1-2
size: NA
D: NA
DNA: TGCAGCGCCCTGTCGGGTTCTAACTATGGCTACACCTTC
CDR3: CSALSGSNYGYTF

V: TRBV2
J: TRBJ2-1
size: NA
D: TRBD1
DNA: TGTGCCAGCAGTGGCGGACAGGGAGGCAATGAGCAGTTCTTC
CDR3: CASSGGQGGNEQFF

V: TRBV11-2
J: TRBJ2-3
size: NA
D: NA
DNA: TGTGCCAGCAGCTTAGAGGCAGCTAGCACAGATACGCAGTATTTT
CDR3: CASSLEAASTDTQYF

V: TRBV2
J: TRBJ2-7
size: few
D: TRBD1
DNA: TGTGCCAGAGGACAGGGGGTGGAGGAGCAGTACTTC
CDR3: CARGQGVEEQYF

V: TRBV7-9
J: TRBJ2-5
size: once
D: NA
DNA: TGTGCCAGCAGCCCCCCAGGGCAAAACGAGGAGACCCAGTACTTC
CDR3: CASSPPGQNEETQYF

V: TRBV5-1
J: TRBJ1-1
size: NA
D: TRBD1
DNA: TGCGCCAGCAGCTTCCAAGGACAGGGGGCGCGGGGCACTGAAGCTTTCTTT
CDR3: CASSFQGQGARGTEAFF

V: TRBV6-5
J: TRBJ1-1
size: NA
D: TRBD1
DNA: TGTGCCAGCAGCCTCGGACAGGGGAACACTGAAGCTTTCTTT
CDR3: CASSLGQGNTEAFF

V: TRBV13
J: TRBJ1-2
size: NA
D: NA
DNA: TGTGCCAGCAGCCCCGAGGCAGTCGATAACTATGGCTACACCTTC
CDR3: CASSPEAVDNYGYTF

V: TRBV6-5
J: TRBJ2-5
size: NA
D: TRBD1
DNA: TGTGCCAGCAGTTCCGGGACAGGGTCCCAAGAGTCCCAGTACTTC
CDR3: CASSSGTGSQESQYF

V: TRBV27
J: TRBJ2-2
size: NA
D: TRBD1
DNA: TGTGCCAGCAGTGCAGGGGGCGCGACCGGGGAGCTGTTTTTT
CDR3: CASSAGGATGELFF

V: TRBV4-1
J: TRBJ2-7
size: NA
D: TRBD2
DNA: TGCGCCAGCAGCCAAGAACCACCGGGAGTAGCGGGGGGTGAGTCCTACGAGCAGTACTTC
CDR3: CASSQEPPGVAGGESYEQYF

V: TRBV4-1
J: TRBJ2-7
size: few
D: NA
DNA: TGCGCCAGCAGCCAAGAGGGGACGGCTTCCTACGAGCAGTACTTC
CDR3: CASSQEGTASYEQYF

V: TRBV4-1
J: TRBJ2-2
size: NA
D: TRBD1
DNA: TGCGCCAGCAGCCAAGATTCGGGACAGCTCACCGGGGAGCTGTTTTTT
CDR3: CASSQDSGQLTGELFF

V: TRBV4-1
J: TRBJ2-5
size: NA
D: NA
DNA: TGCGCCAGCAGCCAGGAGAGCTTCCAAGAGACCCAGTACTTC
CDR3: CASSQESFQETQYF

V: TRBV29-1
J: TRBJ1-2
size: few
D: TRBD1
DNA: TGCAGCGTTGAAGACGGGACAGGGGTTTATGGCTACACCTTC
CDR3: CSVEDGTGVYGYTF

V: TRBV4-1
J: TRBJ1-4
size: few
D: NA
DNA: TGCGCCAGCAGCCAAGATAGAGGGCGCCGGGATGAAAAACTGTTTTTT
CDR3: CASSQDRGRRDEKLFF

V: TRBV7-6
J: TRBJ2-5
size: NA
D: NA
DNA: TGTGCCAGCAGCTTAGGGGGTTCGGCGGGGTATGAGACCCAGTACTTC
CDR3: CASSLGGSAGYETQYF

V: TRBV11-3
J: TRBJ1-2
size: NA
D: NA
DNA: TGTGCCAGCAGCCTACCTACAGGGTATGGCTACACCTTC
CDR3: CASSLPTGYGYTF

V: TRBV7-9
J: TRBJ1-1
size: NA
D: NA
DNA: TGTGCCAGCAGCTCAGAGATCCAGCGACTTAGCACTGAAGCTTTCTTT
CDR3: CASSSEIQRLSTEAFF

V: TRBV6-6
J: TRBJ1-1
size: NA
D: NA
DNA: TGTGCCAGCAGTCCCGGGGCTTTCTTT
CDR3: CASSPGAFF

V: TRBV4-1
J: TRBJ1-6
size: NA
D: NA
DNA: TGCGCCAGCAGCCAAGATCGAGTGGGTGGTGATTCACCCCTCCACTTT
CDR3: CASSQDRVGGDSPLHF

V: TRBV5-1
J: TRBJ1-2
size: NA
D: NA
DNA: TGCGCCAGCAGCTTGGAAGGCTACACCTTC
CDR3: CASSLEGYTF

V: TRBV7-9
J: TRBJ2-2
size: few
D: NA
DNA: TGTGCCAGCAGCCTCGCTGGGACTTTGAACACCGGGGAGCTGTTTTTT
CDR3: CASSLAGTLNTGELFF

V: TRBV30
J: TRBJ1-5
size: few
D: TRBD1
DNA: TGTGCCTGGCGCGGACAGGGAAATCAGCCCCAGCATTTT
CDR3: CAWRGQGNQPQHF

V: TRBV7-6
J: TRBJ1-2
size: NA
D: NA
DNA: TGTGCCAGCAGCCCAAGGAGCGGGGCGGGTGGCTACACCTTC
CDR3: CASSPRSGAGGYTF

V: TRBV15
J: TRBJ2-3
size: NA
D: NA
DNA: TGTGCCACCAGCGGCCCCTTGGCAGATACGCAGTATTTT
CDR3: CATSGPLADTQYF

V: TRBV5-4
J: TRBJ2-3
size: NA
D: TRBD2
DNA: TGTGCCAGCAGCCCTAGCGGGGGGGCCTTAGATACGCAGTATTTT
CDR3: CASSPSGGALDTQYF

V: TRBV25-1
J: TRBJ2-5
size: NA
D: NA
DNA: TGTGCCAGCACAGGGGTAGAGACCCAGTACTTC
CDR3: CASTGVETQYF

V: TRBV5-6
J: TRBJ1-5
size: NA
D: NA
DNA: TGTGCCAGCAGCGAAGACAGGTACGGTGCCCAGCATTTT
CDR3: CASSEDRYGAQHF

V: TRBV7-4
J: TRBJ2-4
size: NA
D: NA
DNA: TGTGCCAGCAGCGTCGGAAGGACCGAAAACATTCAGTACTTC
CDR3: CASSVGRTENIQYF

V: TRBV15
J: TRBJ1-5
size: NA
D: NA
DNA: TGTGCCACCAGCAGAGATGGAAATCAGCCCCAGCATTTT
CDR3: CATSRDGNQPQHF